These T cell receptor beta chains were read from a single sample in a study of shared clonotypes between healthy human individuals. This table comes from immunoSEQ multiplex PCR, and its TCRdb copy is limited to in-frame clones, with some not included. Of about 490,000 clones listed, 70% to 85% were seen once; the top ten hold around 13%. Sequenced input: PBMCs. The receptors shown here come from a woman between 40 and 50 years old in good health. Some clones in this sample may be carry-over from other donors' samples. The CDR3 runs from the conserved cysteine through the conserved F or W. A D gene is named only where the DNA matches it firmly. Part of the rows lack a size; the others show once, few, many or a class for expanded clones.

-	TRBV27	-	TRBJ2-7	TGTGCCAGCAGCCCCGTGAGCCAAAATATGAGGTACTTC	CASSPVSQNMRYF
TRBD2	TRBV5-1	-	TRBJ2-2	TGCGCCAGCAGCTTGTTCGGGAGGGCCGAGGGCGGGGAGCTGTTTTTT	CASSLFGRAEGGELFF
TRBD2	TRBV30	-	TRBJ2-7	TGTGCCTGGAGTGCAGGAAGCGGGAGTTACGAGCAGTACTTC	CAWSAGSGSYEQYF
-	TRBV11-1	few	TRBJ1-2	TGTGCCAGCAGCTTAGCAGCCTCTAACTATGGCTACACCTTC	CASSLAASNYGYTF
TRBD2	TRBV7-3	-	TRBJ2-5	TGTGCCAGCAGCCGTACTAGCGGGAGGGCCGGAGAGACCCAGTACTTC	CASSRTSGRAGETQYF
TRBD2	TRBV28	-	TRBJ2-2	TGTGCCAGCAGTTCACCGGGAGGGAGGACCGGGGAGCTGTTTTTT	CASSSPGGRTGELFF
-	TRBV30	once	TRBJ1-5	TGTGCCTGGAGTGTAGGCGGAGCTAATAGCAATCAGCCCCAGCATTTT	CAWSVGGANSNQPQHF
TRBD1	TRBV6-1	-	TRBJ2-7	TGTGCCATCCACTCGCCGGGACAGGGGCCTTACGAGCAGTACTTC	CAIHSPGQGPYEQYF
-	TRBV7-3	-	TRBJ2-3	TGTGCCAGCAGCCTACTAGGTGGGGATACGCAGTATTTT	CASSLLGGDTQYF
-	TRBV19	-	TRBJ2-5	TGTGCCAGTAGAGAGAGCCAAGAGACCCAGTACTTC	CASRESQETQYF
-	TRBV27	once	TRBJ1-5	TGTGCCAGCAGTTTGTCGGCAGGTGCCCATCAGCCCCAGCATTTT	CASSLSAGAHQPQHF
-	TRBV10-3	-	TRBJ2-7	TGTGCCATCACCGGACAGAGCTCCTACGAGCAGTACTTC	CAITGQSSYEQYF
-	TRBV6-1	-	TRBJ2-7	TGTGCCAGCAGTGGCGATATCCCCTACGAGCAGTACTTC	CASSGDIPYEQYF
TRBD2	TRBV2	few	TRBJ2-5	TGTGCCAGCAGGGCGGGACTAGCGGACGGAGAGACCCAGTACTTC	CASRAGLADGETQYF
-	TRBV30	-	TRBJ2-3	TGTGCCTGGAGGGGGGGATACACAGATACGCAGTATTTT	CAWRGGYTDTQYF
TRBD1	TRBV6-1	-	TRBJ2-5	TGTGCCAGCAGTGAAGTGGGACAGATGAGGGAGACCCAGTACTTC	CASSEVGQMRETQYF
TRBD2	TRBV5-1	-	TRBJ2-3	TGCGCCAGCAGCAGTGCTAGCGGGAGCGGTACGCAGTATTTT	CASSSASGSGTQYF
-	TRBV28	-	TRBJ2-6	TGTGCCAGCAGTTTGGGTACAGTCTCTGGGGCCAACGTCCTGACTTTC	CASSLGTVSGANVLTF
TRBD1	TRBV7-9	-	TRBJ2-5	TGTGCCAGCAGCCCCGGGACAGGGGAAGAGACCCAGTACTTC	CASSPGTGEETQYF
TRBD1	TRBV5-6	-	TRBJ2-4	TGTGCCAGCAGCTTGGGACAGGGGGCTTCCAAAAACATTCAGTACTTC	CASSLGQGASKNIQYF
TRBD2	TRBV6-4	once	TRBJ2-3	TGTGCCAGCAGTGGCGGGAGGGCCGCAGATACGCAGTATTTT	CASSGGRAADTQYF
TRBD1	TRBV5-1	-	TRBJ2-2	TGCGCCAGCGGACAGGGGTACACCGGGGAGCTGTTTTTT	CASGQGYTGELFF
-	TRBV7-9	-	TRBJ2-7	TGTGCCAGCAGCTTAGAATCGGGGCTGAGGGAGCAGTACTTC	CASSLESGLREQYF
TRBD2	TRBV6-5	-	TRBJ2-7	TGTGCCAGCAGCGGGGGGAACTCCTACGAGCAGTACTTC	CASSGGNSYEQYF
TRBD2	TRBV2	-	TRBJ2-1	TGTGCCAGCATGGTGCGGGAGACTGAGAATGAGCAGTTCTTC	CASMVRETENEQFF
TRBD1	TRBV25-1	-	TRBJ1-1	TGTGCCAGTACCCGGGACAGGGTTTCTGAAGCTTTCTTT	CASTRDRVSEAFF
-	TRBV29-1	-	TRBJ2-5	TGCAGCGTTGAAGGGGGTCCCGAAGTCCAAGAGACCCAGTACTTC	CSVEGGPEVQETQYF
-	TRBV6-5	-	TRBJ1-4	TGTGCCAGCAGTTACGAACCTCCTCGGCTGTTTTTT	CASSYEPPRLFF
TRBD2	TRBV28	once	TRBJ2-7	TGTGCCAGCAGTTTAGGTAGTGGCGGGACTAGTCGTTCCTACGAGCAGTACTTC	CASSLGSGGTSRSYEQYF
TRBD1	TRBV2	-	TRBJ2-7	TGTGCCAGCAGTCGGACAGGGGGCGCGTTCGACGAGCAGTACTTC	CASSRTGGAFDEQYF
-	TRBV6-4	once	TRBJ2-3	TGTGCCAGCAGGACCGAGGATACGCAGTATTTT	CASRTEDTQYF
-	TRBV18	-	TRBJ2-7	TGTGCCAGCTCACCGCTAGATCGGGGAGAGCAGTACTTC	CASSPLDRGEQYF
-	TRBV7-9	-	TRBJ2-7	TGTGCCAGCAGCGCCTCCGGGACCTCCTACGAGCAGTACTTC	CASSASGTSYEQYF
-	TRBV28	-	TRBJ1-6	TGTGCCAGCAGTTCCCAGGGAATGTATAATTCACCCCTCCACTTT	CASSSQGMYNSPLHF
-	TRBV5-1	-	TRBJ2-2	TGCGCCAGCAGCTTGGCCGTTCCCACCGGGGAGCTGTTTTTT	CASSLAVPTGELFF
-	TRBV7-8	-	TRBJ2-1	TGTGCCAGCAGCTTAGTACGGGATGAGCAGTTCTTC	CASSLVRDEQFF
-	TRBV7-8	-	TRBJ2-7	TGTGCCAGCAGCGCCCGGGGCGGGCCCAGCTCCTACGAGCAGTACTTC	CASSARGGPSSYEQYF
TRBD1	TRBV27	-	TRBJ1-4	TGTGCCAGCAGTTCCTCACACAGGGGTACTAATGAAAAACTGTTTTTT	CASSSSHRGTNEKLFF
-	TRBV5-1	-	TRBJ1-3	TGCGCCAGCAGCCCCGGGATCACCCAGGCTGGAAACACCATATATTTT	CASSPGITQAGNTIYF
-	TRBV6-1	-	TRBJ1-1	TGTGCCAGCAGTGATTTGGGGGGCTCGAACACTGAAGCTTTCTTT	CASSDLGGSNTEAFF
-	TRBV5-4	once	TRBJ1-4	TGTGCCAGCAGCACCCCCGGGTGGGGTGAAAAACTGTTTTTT	CASSTPGWGEKLFF
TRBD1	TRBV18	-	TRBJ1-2	TGTGCCAGCGCCCCGAGACAGGGTTCGACTAACTATGGCTACACCTTC	CASAPRQGSTNYGYTF
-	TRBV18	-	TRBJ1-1	TGTGCCAGCTCACCGCAGGGTCTCGGTGAAGCTTTCTTT	CASSPQGLGEAFF
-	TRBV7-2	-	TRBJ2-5	TGTGCCGGGAGCAGAGGGGGGGGCGAAGAGACCCAGTACTTC	CAGSRGGGEETQYF
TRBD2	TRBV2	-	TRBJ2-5	TGTGCCAGCAGTGACCCCCGGGTAGCGGGAGGTGAGACCCAGTACTTC	CASSDPRVAGGETQYF
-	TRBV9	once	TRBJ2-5	TGTGCCAGCAGCGCATGGGACCGGGGAGAGACCCAGTACTTC	CASSAWDRGETQYF
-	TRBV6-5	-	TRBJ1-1	TGTGCCAGCAGTTACCGGGGGGGAGGGAACACTGAAGCTTTCTTT	CASSYRGGGNTEAFF